The 2 T cell receptor beta chains below come from one sample, sequenced in a study of T cells in Graves' hyperthyroidism and ophthalmopathy. Researchers took RNA transcripts and amplified the TCR beta CDR3 regions from them. A set of HTBI primers served as the primers for a first-round RT-PCR of the TCR CDR3. TCRdb reprocessed the multiplex PCR reads with MiXCR, giving one entry per CDR3 protein. The profile shows about 59,000 distinct CDR3 sequences, roughly 58% of them singletons. The sequenced sample was blood. The source of these receptors is a woman aged 55-70 years with Graves' ophthalmopathy.

This clonotype was found many times. V usage is TRBV13 and J usage is TRBJ2-5; perhaps TRBD2 as D (5 bases). The V gene's germline CDR1 is PRHDT and CDR2 FYEKMQ (reference sequence). The CDR3 runs to 15 residues. The germline V and J ends were trimmed by 2 bases and 3 bases, with 13 bases remaining between them. Here the CDR3 DNA reads TGTGCCAGCAGCTTACGGGGATACGGTGAAGAGACCCAGTACTTC. This encodes CASSLRGYGEETQYF.

The J gene is TRBJ2-7, the V gene TRBV15; perhaps TRBD1 as D (6 bases). The CDR3 extends over 12 amino acids. The germline V gene has CDR1 LNHNV and CDR2 YYDKDF (reference sequence). Trimming cost V 6 bases and J 6 bases, with 12 bases left between them. The DNA for the CDR3 is TGTGCCACCAGTTCCCGCAGGGGCGAGCAGTACTTC. It encodes CATSSRRGEQYF. The full variable domain, with the rest looked up from reference TRBV15 and TRBJ2-7, is DAMVIQNPRYQVTQFGKPVTLSCSQTLNHNVMYWYQQKSSQAPKLLFHYYDKDFNNEADTPDNFQSRRPNTSFCFLDIRSPGLGDTAMYLCATSSRRGEQYFGPGTRLTVT.